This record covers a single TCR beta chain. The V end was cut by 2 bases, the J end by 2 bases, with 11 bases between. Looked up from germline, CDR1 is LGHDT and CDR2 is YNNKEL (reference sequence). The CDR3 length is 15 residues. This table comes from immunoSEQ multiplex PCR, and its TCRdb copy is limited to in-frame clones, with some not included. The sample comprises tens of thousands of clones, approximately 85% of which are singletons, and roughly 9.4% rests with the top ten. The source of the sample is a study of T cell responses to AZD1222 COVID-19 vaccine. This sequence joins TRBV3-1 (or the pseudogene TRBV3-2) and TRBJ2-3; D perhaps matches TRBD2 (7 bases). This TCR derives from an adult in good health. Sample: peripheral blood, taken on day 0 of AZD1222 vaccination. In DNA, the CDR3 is TGTGCCAGCAGCCAAACGGGGGGCCCCACAGATACGCAGTATTTT. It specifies CASSQTGGPTDTQYF.